The T cell receptor (beta chain) under discussion was sequenced for a study of T-cell reconstitution after alpha-beta-depleted transplantation in children. The study, taken as a whole, reports: Alpha-beta T cells about two months after transplant reportedly derived from several hundred expanded graft clones.

The CDR3 length is 15 residues. The V segment lost 0 bases and the J segment 3 bases; nucleotides outside the gene matches: 5. Germline V gives CDR1 LNHNV, CDR2 YYDKDF (reference sequence). Preparation of the TCRbeta library used unique molecular identifiers. TCRdb fed the PCR reads into MiXCR, producing one record per CDR3 protein. The table lists hundreds of thousands of distinct CDR3 sequences, around 13% of them singletons. This clonotype was detected a few times. What it binds is unknown. The receptor comes from a girl aged 2 to 10 with congenital amegakaryocytic thrombocytopenia, due to receive a stem cell transplant. Here the sequenced sample was PBMCs, taken before TCRalphabeta/CD19-depleted stem cell transplant. The V and J genes are TRBV15 and TRBJ2-7; TRBD1 matches at 7 bases. The CDR3 is CATSRDGTAYYEQYF. CDR3 coding DNA: TGTGCCACCAGCAGAGATGGGACAGCTTACTACGAGCAGTACTTC. Drawing the rest from reference TRBV15 and TRBJ2-7, the complete variable domain is DAMVIQNPRYQVTQFGKPVTLSCSQTLNHNVMYWYQQKSSQAPKLLFHYYDKDFNNEADTPDNFQSRRPNTSFCFLDIRSPGLGDTAMYLCATSRDGTAYYEQYFGPGTRLTVT.